The present T cell receptor beta chain was sequenced within a study of T-cell reconstitution after alpha-beta-depleted transplantation in children. Unique molecular identifiers were incorporated into the prepared TCRbeta library. TCRdb itself ran the PCR reads through MiXCR, one entry per CDR3 protein. The profile covers about 270,000 distinct CDR3 sequences, with over 8% appearing a single time and over 9.5% taken by the ten largest. The CDR3 has 15 residues. The V gene end was trimmed by 6 bases and the J gene end by 4 bases; junction bases not matched to a gene: 5. CDR1 SNHLY and CDR2 FYNNEI come from the germline V gene.

This material consisted of PBMCs from the stem cell graft donor, taken from the stem cell graft. The clonotype was recovered from a human donor who donated a stem cell graft to a child with SCID. The V and J genes are TRBV2 and TRBJ2-3, with 12 bases matching TRBD1. CDR3 in amino acids: CASSPGTGGADTQYF. The CDR3 coding sequence is TGTGCCAGCAGCCCCGGGACAGGGGGCGCAGATACGCAGTATTTT.